The rows below give T cell receptor beta chains drawn from one sample of a study of tumor and adjacent non-tumor tissue in lung cancer. TCRdb reprocessed the multiplex PCR reads via MiXCR and lists one record per CDR3 protein. The sample lists about 86,000 distinct CDR3 sequences; approximately 73% were seen once. Sequencing input: distant non-tumor lung tissue. The receptors here all came from a woman aged 45 to 65 with non-small cell lung cancer. Each CDR3 is given with its conserved first and last residue. A D gene is named only where the DNA matches it firmly. Size is omitted from some rows. Given values are once, few, many or a class for expanded clones.

v_call: TRBV14; j_call: TRBJ2-7; clone_size: .; d_call: .; cdr3_nt: TGTGCGAGCAACCAAGTGTACCGCGAGCAGTACTTC; cdr3_aa: CASNQVYREQYF
v_call: TRBV5-6; j_call: TRBJ2-7; clone_size: .; d_call: .; cdr3_nt: TGTGCCAGCAGCCCCTCCGTGTGGCTAGGTGTCTGCGAGCAGTACTTC; cdr3_aa: CASSPSVWLGVCEQYF
v_call: TRBV6-6; j_call: TRBJ2-5; clone_size: .; d_call: TRBD2; cdr3_nt: TGTGCCAGCAGTAAGCCTGGAGCGGGAGGTATAGAGACCCAGTACTTC; cdr3_aa: CASSKPGAGGIETQYF
v_call: TRBV11-2; j_call: TRBJ2-1; clone_size: .; d_call: TRBD1; cdr3_nt: TGTGCCAGCAGCTTGGAACCGGGACAGGGATTCACCGGGCTGTTCTTC; cdr3_aa: CASSLEPGQGFTGLFF
v_call: TRBV7-8; j_call: TRBJ1-1; clone_size: many; d_call: TRBD1; cdr3_nt: TGTGCCAGCAGCTTAGCCCAAGGACAGGCCCTCCTTTTT; cdr3_aa: CASSLAQGQALLF
v_call: TRBV12-3/TRBV12-4; j_call: TRBJ2-7; clone_size: .; d_call: .; cdr3_nt: TGTGTCAGCAGTTTAGGTCTCTACGAGCAATACTTC; cdr3_aa: CVSSLGLYEQYF
v_call: TRBV28; j_call: TRBJ2-7; clone_size: many; d_call: TRBD2; cdr3_nt: TGTGCCAGCTCAATGGGAGGGTTCTACGAGCAGTACTTC; cdr3_aa: CASSMGGFYEQYF
v_call: TRBV29-1; j_call: TRBJ2-5; clone_size: .; d_call: .; cdr3_nt: TGCAGGGCCGAGAGGTCCAAGCGGGAGACCCAGTACTTC; cdr3_aa: CRAERSKRETQYF
v_call: TRBV12-3/TRBV12-4; j_call: TRBJ2-2; clone_size: .; d_call: .; cdr3_nt: TGTGCCAGCAGTTTAGAGACAGGGACAATCACCGGGGGGCTGTTTTTT; cdr3_aa: CASSLETGTITGGLFF
v_call: TRBV11-1; j_call: TRBJ2-7; clone_size: medium-sized; d_call: TRBD1; cdr3_nt: TGTGCCAGCAGCCCACTAGGGGACAGCAGCTCCTACGAGCAGTACTTC; cdr3_aa: CASSPLGDSSSYEQYF
v_call: TRBV11-3; j_call: TRBJ2-7; clone_size: .; d_call: .; cdr3_nt: TGTGCCAGTAGTCCCCTTGAAGGAGTGGGGTGCAAGCAGTACTTC; cdr3_aa: CASSPLEGVGCKQYF
v_call: TRBV6-2/TRBV6-3; j_call: TRBJ2-2; clone_size: once; d_call: TRBD2; cdr3_nt: TGTGCCATCGGGGACCCGAAGCTAGCGGACGCCTCGAAGACCGGGGAGCTGTTTTTT; cdr3_aa: CAIGDPKLADASKTGELFF
v_call: TRBV19; j_call: TRBJ2-5; clone_size: few; d_call: TRBD1; cdr3_nt: TGTGCCAGCCTGCCACGCGACAGGGGAGAGACCCAGTACTTC; cdr3_aa: CASLPRDRGETQYF
v_call: TRBV7-9; j_call: TRBJ2-2; clone_size: .; d_call: .; cdr3_nt: TGTGCCAGCAGTTTAAACCCGAACACCGGGGACCTGTTTTTT; cdr3_aa: CASSLNPNTGDLFF
v_call: TRBV10-3; j_call: TRBJ2-7; clone_size: .; d_call: TRBD2; cdr3_nt: TGTGCCATCAGTCCAACTAGCGAAACTTCCTACGGGCACTACTTC; cdr3_aa: CAISPTSETSYGHYF
v_call: TRBV20-1; j_call: TRBJ2-1; clone_size: .; d_call: .; cdr3_nt: TGCAGTGTCAGGGGGCGGGAGGCGGATGAGCACTTCTTT; cdr3_aa: CSVRGREADEHFF
v_call: TRBV11-2; j_call: TRBJ2-1; clone_size: once; d_call: TRBD2; cdr3_nt: TGTGCCAGCAGTCGCCCAGCGGGAGGGCCAGGTGAGCAGTTCTTC; cdr3_aa: CASSRPAGGPGEQFF
v_call: TRBV11-2; j_call: TRBJ2-3; clone_size: .; d_call: .; cdr3_nt: TGTACCAGCAGCTTAGGGGTCCTAACTAGCACTGGTACGCAGTATTTT; cdr3_aa: CTSSLGVLTSTGTQYF
v_call: TRBV6-5; j_call: TRBJ1-1; clone_size: .; d_call: .; cdr3_nt: TGTGCCAGCAGTTACCCCTCTGGGTCAAACACTGAAGCTGTCTTT; cdr3_aa: CASSYPSGSNTEAVF
v_call: TRBV12-3/TRBV12-4; j_call: TRBJ2-5; clone_size: .; d_call: .; cdr3_nt: TGTGTCAGCAGTTGGGGCCAGGGGGGGAAGACCCAGTACTTC; cdr3_aa: CVSSWGQGGKTQYF
v_call: TRBV20-1; j_call: TRBJ2-2; clone_size: .; d_call: TRBD2; cdr3_nt: TGCAGTGCTAGCTCGACTAACGGGGGGAATCCGAACACCGGGGAGCTGTTTTTT; cdr3_aa: CSASSTNGGNPNTGELFF
v_call: TRBV5-1; j_call: TRBJ2-1; clone_size: .; d_call: TRBD2; cdr3_nt: TGCGTCAGCAGTCTTCCTCAGGGGACTAGCGGGAAGGCCGCCTACAATGAGCAGTTCTTC; cdr3_aa: CVSSLPQGTSGKAAYNEQFF
v_call: TRBV6-5; j_call: TRBJ2-2; clone_size: .; d_call: .; cdr3_nt: TGTGCCAGCAGAGGCGGGTTGGCCACCGGGGAGCTGTTCTTT; cdr3_aa: CASRGGLATGELFF
v_call: TRBV12-3/TRBV12-4; j_call: TRBJ1-2; clone_size: .; d_call: .; cdr3_nt: TGTGCCAGCAGTCCGGGACATGACTATGGCTACACTTTC; cdr3_aa: CASSPGHDYGYTF
v_call: TRBV12-3/TRBV12-4; j_call: TRBJ1-2; clone_size: once; d_call: .; cdr3_nt: TGTGCCAGTAGTTTAGGACGAACGGGAGAAGGCCACACTTTC; cdr3_aa: CASSLGRTGEGHTF
v_call: TRBV4-1; j_call: TRBJ2-1; clone_size: .; d_call: .; cdr3_nt: TGCGCCAGCAGTTCCCCTAGGGCTGAGCAGCTCTTC; cdr3_aa: CASSSPRAEQLF
v_call: TRBV24-1; j_call: TRBJ2-2; clone_size: .; d_call: TRBD2; cdr3_nt: TGTGCCACCAGGGATTTGCGGGGGGGACTAGCTGACACCGGGGAGCTGTTTTTT; cdr3_aa: CATRDLRGGLADTGELFF